The entry below gives a single TCR beta chain sequence along with its context. What it binds is unknown. V was trimmed by 6 bases and J by 8 bases, leaving 17 bases between them. CDR1 is MNHEY and CDR2 is SMNVEV in the germline V gene (reference sequence). This CDR3 comprises 13 residues. This record comes from a study of Ad26.COV2.S vaccination and SARS-CoV-2 variants. About the research overall: Ad26.COV2.S given intramuscularly, once or twice 56 days apart.

Study results and limitations: In vaccinated individuals, spike-specific CD8+ and CD4+ T cell responses reportedly displayed substantial breadth.

The treatment here: about 20 received Ad26.COV2.S at low or high dose, single or two shots; 5 received placebo; per-sample allocation not given. Collection of samples fell on day 63 after the first vaccine or placebo injection. The assay was immunoSEQ multiplex PCR, and TCRdb's table has in-frame clones only and misses some. The table records roughly 500,000 clones, around nine tenths of them present only once. Source: peripheral blood, taken in a trial of Ad26.COV2.S vaccine versus placebo. The chain is built from TRBV27 and TRBJ2-7; D not resolved. The clonotype originates from a person between 18 and 60 years old who received the Ad26.COV2.S COVID-19 vaccine or a placebo. CDR3 nucleotides: TGTGCCAGCAGCCAGGACCGCGCCGGTAAGCAGTACTTC. This codes for CASSQDRAGKQYF.